The following is a T cell receptor (beta chain) sequence with its context. Germline CDR1 reads MDHEN; CDR2 reads SYDVKM. There are 14 residues in the CDR3. The V end was cut by 5 bases, the J end by 6 bases, with 13 bases between. These data belong to a study of T cell responses to AZD1222 COVID-19 vaccine. Method: immunoSEQ multiplex PCR; TCRdb's copy keeps in-frame clones and lacks some. The sample has 100,000 to 150,000 clones; roughly 92% are singletons. Investigators merged groups given second doses at roughly 4 or roughly 12 weeks. The source was peripheral blood, collected 28 days after the second AZD1222 dose. The V call is TRBV28, the J call TRBJ1-4; a possible D gene is TRBD1 (5 bases). The origin of this receptor is an adult who received the AZD1222 COVID-19 vaccine. In DNA, the CDR3 is TGTGCCAGCAGTGAAAGGGGAGGAGATGAAAAACTGTTTTTT. Its protein product is CASSERGGDEKLFF.